This is a list of T cell receptor beta chains from one sample in a study of cytomegalovirus exposure and HLA in healthy donors. The data were produced by immunoSEQ multiplex PCR, yet TCRdb's version contains in-frame clones alone and is incomplete. Seen here are tens of thousands of clones, 65% to 85% observed once, and the top ten hold more than 7%. The sequencing sample was made of PBMCs. These TCRs come from a woman aged 25 to 39 in good health and CMV-seropositive. Each CDR3 is given without its conserved first and last residue. The size of a clone is reported for some rows only, either as once, few or many, or as a class for expanded clones.

abundance: .; v_gene: TRBV5-4; CDR3aa: ASSLGGPNTEAF
abundance: .; v_gene: TRBV20-1; CDR3aa: SAGMTDTQY
abundance: .; v_gene: TRBV11-2; CDR3aa: ASSSGQGIWTDTQY
abundance: .; v_gene: TRBV19; CDR3aa: ASSMSGTAGYHEQY
abundance: .; v_gene: TRBV19; CDR3aa: ASNLDRGSWQPQH
abundance: .; v_gene: TRBV5-1; CDR3aa: ASSLKQGARTEAF
abundance: few; v_gene: TRBV7-2; CDR3aa: ASSPDSSSYEQY
abundance: .; v_gene: TRBV11-2; CDR3aa: ASSSRDRSYEQY
abundance: once; v_gene: TRBV30; CDR3aa: AWRGNSYEQY
abundance: .; v_gene: TRBV7-8; CDR3aa: ASSLRGERGGYNEQF
abundance: once; v_gene: TRBV30; CDR3aa: AWSPGQPLVWEPLH
abundance: .; v_gene: TRBV7-6; CDR3aa: ASSSDRGLTDTQY
abundance: .; v_gene: TRBV5-1; CDR3aa: ASSPAGGPTDTQY
abundance: .; v_gene: TRBV7-9; CDR3aa: ASSPGQGYGYT
abundance: .; v_gene: TRBV7-2; CDR3aa: ASSLGVRSQETQY
abundance: .; v_gene: TRBV30; CDR3aa: AWSGTRQGTQH
abundance: few; v_gene: TRBV11-2; CDR3aa: ASSRGGYAYT
abundance: few; v_gene: TRBV7-9; CDR3aa: ASSLDRVSPNIQY
abundance: once; v_gene: TRBV7-9; CDR3aa: SSSFGVTEAF
abundance: .; v_gene: TRBV5-6; CDR3aa: ASSLAGGRHTGELF
abundance: few; v_gene: TRBV7-9; CDR3aa: ASSPFYEQY
abundance: .; v_gene: TRBV2; CDR3aa: ASLWGQGANEQF
abundance: .; v_gene: TRBV29-1; CDR3aa: SVESHRANEQF
abundance: few; v_gene: TRBV11-2; CDR3aa: ASNLDGRNTEAF
abundance: .; v_gene: TRBV20-1; CDR3aa: SASEQGSY
abundance: .; v_gene: TRBV6-1; CDR3aa: ASQGTGGIGELF
abundance: .; v_gene: TRBV30; CDR3aa: AWDLMAGYGYT
abundance: .; v_gene: TRBV5-1; CDR3aa: ASSPGTNHYGYT
abundance: few; v_gene: TRBV5-1; CDR3aa: ASSFGRAGEGNTQY
abundance: .; v_gene: TRBV11-2; CDR3aa: ASSLARGQMNTGELF
abundance: .; v_gene: TRBV6-5; CDR3aa: ASGWGGSGYEQY
abundance: once; v_gene: TRBV4-1; CDR3aa: ASSQDRLTAGGGLSYNEQF
abundance: .; v_gene: TRBV18; CDR3aa: ASSPPEVVEKLF
abundance: .; v_gene: TRBV9; CDR3aa: ASSVGLWASGTDTQY
abundance: few; v_gene: TRBV7-3; CDR3aa: ASSLFEGGTEAF
abundance: few; v_gene: TRBV2; CDR3aa: ASSVNQNYEQY
abundance: .; v_gene: TRBV18; CDR3aa: ASSPGRTSGNTIY
abundance: .; v_gene: TRBV20-1; CDR3aa: SARRQYGYT
abundance: .; v_gene: TRBV27; CDR3aa: ASSFSSGNTIY
abundance: .; v_gene: TRBV18; CDR3aa: ASSPGTVASTDTQY
abundance: .; v_gene: TRBV18; CDR3aa: ASSHGLARETQY
abundance: .; v_gene: TRBV19; CDR3aa: ASSFQQGEQY
abundance: .; v_gene: TRBV5-1; CDR3aa: ASSIRDRAYEQY
abundance: .; v_gene: TRBV19; CDR3aa: ASSIGTGRQPQH
abundance: .; v_gene: TRBV2; CDR3aa: ASKEGQINYGYT
abundance: .; v_gene: TRBV28; CDR3aa: ASRITGKVSHTEAF
abundance: .; v_gene: TRBV5-1; CDR3aa: ASSLEPLAGGIRMNEQF
abundance: .; v_gene: TRBV5-6; CDR3aa: ASSLAGFNNSPLH
abundance: .; v_gene: TRBV12-5; CDR3aa: ASGLDSSYEQY
abundance: few; v_gene: TRBV30; CDR3aa: AWSPLGTSGGGQETQY
abundance: few; v_gene: TRBV7-9; CDR3aa: ASNWEAGGQVGYT
abundance: .; v_gene: TRBV5-8; CDR3aa: ASSISTGGRITEAF
abundance: .; v_gene: TRBV7-3; CDR3aa: ASSSRGTGGYNEQF
abundance: .; v_gene: TRBV19; CDR3aa: ASSIREAGELF
abundance: .; v_gene: TRBV11-2; CDR3aa: ASSLVPAGGTQETQY